Here is one T cell receptor beta chain with its context. Its antigen remains unidentified. The sample originates from a study of identical twins. The CDR3 extends over 11 amino acids. V was shortened by 2 bases and J by 7 bases, with 8 bases between the two germline ends. Germline V gene sequence: CDR1 GTSNPN, CDR2 SVGIG (reference sequence). MiXCR, applied by TCRdb to the 5' RACE reads, yields one record per CDR3 protein. The table shows approximately 530,000 distinct CDR3 sequences, with approximately 20% occurring only once. Study-level results: Models underestimated how often monozygotic twins shared out-of-frame TCR alpha. Analyses based on zero insertions could be partly confounded by invariant MAIT and iNKT cells. The study based its conclusions on cross-sectional statistical analysis and did not follow the same donors. Carriage of fewer insertions was seen in abundant cord blood beta clonotypes, whereas memory repertoires showed none.

The same sample was also studied in work on yellow fever vaccine responses in identical twins.

Specimen: CD4+ T cells sorted from blood. The chain links TRBV30 to TRBJ1-2; the D gene is possibly TRBD1 (5 bases). The sequence derives from a woman aged 18-29 years in good health. CDR3 DNA: TGTGCCTGGAGTCCAGGGTTTGGCTACACCTTC. Translation: CAWSPGFGYTF. The full variable domain, with the rest looked up from reference TRBV30 and TRBJ1-2, is SQTIHQWPATLVQPVGSPLSLECTVEGTSNPNLYWYRQAAGRGLQLLFYSVGIGQISSEVPQNLSASRPQDRQFILSSKKLLLSDSGFYLCAWSPGFGYTFGSGTRLTVV.